This TCR beta chain was identified during a study of T cells in Graves' hyperthyroidism and ophthalmopathy. Study-wide background: Blood from the periphery was taken at initial diagnosis, before any treatment.

This clonotype was detected many times. Amplified TCR beta CDR3 regions derived from RNA transcripts. The study used the HTBI primer set for a first-round RT-PCR of the TCR CDR3. TCRdb re-analysed the multiplex PCR reads in MiXCR, keeping a single row per CDR3 protein. This sample carries about 560,000 distinct CDR3 sequences, 16% of them seen once, and the ten largest clones take approximately 20%. Germline V gene data show CDR1 as SEHNR and CDR2 as FQNEAQ (reference sequence). CDR3 length: 15 amino acids. V lost 5 bases to trimming and J lost 3 bases, with 17 bases between them. The receptor was derived from a woman between 18 and 29 years old with Graves' hyperthyroidism. This chain connects TRBV7-9 to TRBJ2-7; weak D call: TRBD1 (5 bases). Sequenced material: blood. In DNA, the CDR3 is TGTGCCAGCAGCCTCGTGCAGGGAATTGTCTACGAGCAGTACTTC. It codes for CASSLVQGIVYEQYF.